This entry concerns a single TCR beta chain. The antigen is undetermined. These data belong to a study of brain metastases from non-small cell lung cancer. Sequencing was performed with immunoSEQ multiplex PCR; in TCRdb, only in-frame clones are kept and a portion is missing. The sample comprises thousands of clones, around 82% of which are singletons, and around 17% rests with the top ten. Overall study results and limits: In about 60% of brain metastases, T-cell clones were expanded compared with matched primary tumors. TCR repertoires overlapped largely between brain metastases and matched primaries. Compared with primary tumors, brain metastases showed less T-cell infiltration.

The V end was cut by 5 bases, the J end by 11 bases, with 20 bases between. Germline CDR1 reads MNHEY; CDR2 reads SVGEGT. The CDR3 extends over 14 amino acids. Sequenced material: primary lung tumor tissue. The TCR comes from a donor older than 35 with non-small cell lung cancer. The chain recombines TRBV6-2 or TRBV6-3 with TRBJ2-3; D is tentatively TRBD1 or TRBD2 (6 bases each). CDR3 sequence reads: CASSLTYREVMQYF. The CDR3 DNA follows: TGTGCCAGCAGTCTCACCTACAGGGAGGTAATGCAGTATTTT.